The 17 T cell receptor beta chains below come from one sample, sequenced in a study of blood T cell repertoires in COVID-19. Repertoires were generated with immunoSEQ multiplex PCR, while TCRdb's copy carries only in-frame clones and drops some. The sample consists of some 170,000 clones, around 85% of them appearing once. Input material: peripheral blood. Receptors were obtained from a woman aged 55 to 70 with acute or convalescent COVID-19.

This clone was observed once. The rearrangement joins TRBV11-3 to TRBJ2-1; 11 bases fit TRBD1. With 4 bases clipped from V and 2 bases from J, the junction kept 1 base outside the gene matches. The germline CDR1 and CDR2 sequences are SGHNT and YENEEA. This CDR3 contains 15 residues. The CDR3 here is CASSWGQGAYNEQFF. CDR3 DNA sequence: TGTGCCAGCAGCTGGGGACAGGGGGCCTACAATGAGCAGTTCTTC.

The V and J genes are TRBV10-3 and TRBJ2-5; D gene ambiguous. The CDR3 is 12 amino acids. In germline, CDR1 is ENHRY, CDR2 SYGVKD. V lost 6 bases and J lost 1, with 6 bases in between. The CDR3 is CAISLSQETQYF. The DNA for the CDR3 is TGTGCCATCAGCCTTTCCCAAGAGACCCAGTACTTC.

The chain carries TRBV12-3 or TRBV12-4 and TRBJ2-1; 11 bases line up with TRBD2. With V trimmed by 5 bases and J by 16 bases, 4 bases remained unmatched. CDR3 length: 11 amino acids. The CDR3 here is CASSAGTSGFF. The CDR3 coding sequence is TGTGCCAGCAGTGCCGGGACTAGCGGATTCTTC.

V is TRBV3-1 (or the pseudogene TRBV3-2) and J is TRBJ2-7; weak D call: TRBD2 (5 bases). The ends were cut back, 0 bases at V and 0 bases at J, with 21 bases in the middle. CDR3 length equals 19 residues. CDR1 LGHDT and CDR2 YNNKEL come from the germline V gene (reference sequence). CDR3 residues: CASSQEARAGIWPSYEQYF. The CDR3 DNA follows: TGTGCCAGCAGCCAAGAGGCACGGGCGGGCATCTGGCCCTCCTACGAGCAGTACTTC.

J is TRBJ2-6 and V is TRBV6-5; D perhaps matches TRBD2 (5 bases). Germline lookup yields CDR1 MNHEY and CDR2 SVGAGI. Between the trimmed V and J ends, which lost 7 bases and 0 bases, there was a span of 7 bases. CDR3 size: 14 residues. CDR3 sequence (DNA): TGTGCCAGCAAGGCGGGCTCTGGGGCCAACGTCCTGACTTTC. Protein product: CASKAGSGANVLTF.

CDR3 protein: CASSQAGQGYTEAFF. CDR3 DNA sequence: TGCGCCAGCAGCCAAGCGGGACAGGGATACACTGAAGCTTTCTTT. V usage is TRBV4-1 and J usage is TRBJ1-1, with TRBD1 matching over 9 bases. This CDR3 has 15 amino acids. Germline loops: CDR1 MGHRA, CDR2 YSYEKL. J was trimmed by 3 bases and V by 1 base; bases with no gene match: 3.

This clone was observed once. The CDR3 region is CASSPPSGQGEKLFF. In nucleotides, the CDR3 is TGTGCCAGCAGCCCCCCCAGTGGGCAGGGCGAAAAACTGTTTTTT. The chain recombines TRBV7-8 with TRBJ1-4; perhaps TRBD1 as D (5 bases). V lost 5 bases and J 8 bases, leaving 18 bases between the germline ends. This CDR3 region has 15 residues. Germline V gene sequence: CDR1 SGHVS, CDR2 FQNEAQ.

This clone was seen more than once but under ten times. The gene calls are TRBV6-5 and TRBJ2-3; 13 bases line up with TRBD2. The CDR3 totals 16 residues. Germline values: CDR1 MNHEY, CDR2 SVGAGI. With 3 bases clipped from V and 3 bases from J, the junction kept 3 bases outside the gene matches. CDR3 amino acids: CASSYGTSGATDTQYF. CDR3 coding DNA: TGTGCCAGCAGTTATGGGACTAGCGGGGCTACAGATACGCAGTATTTT.

This clone appeared a single time. The chain has TRBV7-9 and TRBJ1-2; no definite D call. The germline V gene has CDR1 SEHNR and CDR2 FQNEAQ (reference sequence). The CDR3 spans 14 residues. V lost 5 bases and J lost 2, with 12 bases in between. The CDR3 DNA follows: TGTGCCAGCAGCCCAGGAGGAGGGAACTATGGCTACACCTTC. This translates into CASSPGGGNYGYTF.

This clone was detected only once. This rearrangement joins TRBV28 to TRBJ1-2; weak D call: TRBD1 (5 bases). Trimming removed 3 bases at V and 2 bases at J, with 10 bases between. Germline values: CDR1 MDHEN, CDR2 SYDVKM. The CDR3 sequence is 14 residues long. CDR3 sequence reads: CASSFAGGNYGYTF. DNA for the CDR3: TGTGCCAGCAGTTTTGCGGGGGGGAACTATGGCTACACCTTC.

The chain uses TRBV6-1 and TRBJ2-7, with 9 bases identical to TRBD2. Germline CDR1 MNHNS, CDR2 SASEGT. CDR3 length: 16 amino acids. V shed 4 bases, J shed 1 base, and the junction held 8 bases outside the gene matches. CDR3 loop: CASSVQTSGLSYEQYV. In nucleotides, the CDR3 is TGTGCCAGCAGTGTCCAGACTAGCGGACTTTCCTACGAGCAGTACGTC.

This chain connects TRBV7-2 to TRBJ2-5; no definite D call. Trimming removed 5 bases from V and 7 bases from J, with 8 bases in between. The CDR3 loop spans 11 amino acids. The germline V gene encodes CDR1 SGHTA and CDR2 FQGNSA. The chain's CDR3 is CASSPRRTQYF. CDR3 nucleotides: TGTGCCAGCAGCCCCCGGAGGACCCAGTACTTC.

This clone was counted once. The chain uses TRBV6-4 and TRBJ2-1, with D maybe TRBD2 (5 bases). V dropped 6 bases and J dropped 3 bases, with 15 bases sitting between them. Per the germline V gene, CDR1 is MRHNA and CDR2 is SNTAGT. The CDR3 consists of 15 residues. The CDR3 nucleotides read TGTGCCAGCAGGAGGGCTAGCTGGGGCTACAATGAGCAGTTCTTC. Amino acids: CASRRASWGYNEQFF.

The rearrangement uses TRBV20-1 and TRBJ1-5; D gene uncertain. The V gene lost 3 bases and the J gene lost 5 bases, with 8 bases spanning the gap. The V gene's germline CDR1 is DFQATT and CDR2 SNEGSKA (reference sequence). The CDR3 loop spans 12 amino acids. The CDR3 loop reads CSASKGDQPQHF. CDR3 in DNA: TGCAGTGCTAGTAAGGGAGATCAGCCCCAGCATTTT.

This chain links TRBV25-1 with TRBJ1-1; TRBD1 is a possible D gene (5 bases). The V end lost 5 bases, the J end lost 2 bases, and 15 bases lay between the germline ends. Germline V gives CDR1 MGHDK, CDR2 SYGVNS. The CDR3 extends over 15 amino acids. The CDR3 coding sequence is TGTGCCAGCAGTCAAAGGGGATTCGATAACACTGAAGCTTTCTTT. Translated: CASSQRGFDNTEAFF.

The V gene is TRBV5-4, the J gene TRBJ1-1, with D perhaps matching TRBD1 (5 bases). The length of the CDR3 is 14 residues. V was shortened by 0 bases and J by 2 bases, with 8 bases between the two germline ends. Germline CDR1 is SGHNT and CDR2 is YYREEE (reference sequence). This CDR3 is CASSLGGRNTEAFF. CDR3 sequence (DNA): TGTGCCAGCAGCTTGGGGGGCAGAAACACTGAAGCTTTCTTT.

J is TRBJ2-5 and V is TRBV24-1, with 7 positions matching TRBD1. CDR1 KGHDR and CDR2 SFDVKD come from the germline V gene. With V trimmed by 5 bases and J by 5 bases, 7 bases remained unmatched. The CDR3 consists of 14 residues. The CDR3 protein is CATSAHTGVETQYF. DNA of the CDR3: TGTGCCACCAGTGCCCATACAGGGGTCGAGACCCAGTACTTC.